This T cell receptor (beta chain) was captured in a study of vaccination effects on CD4 cells after COVID-19. Overall study context: Researchers reported culturing over 1.5 million PBMC in each well, adding 8 to 10 IU/ml IL-2 and about 9.5 ug/ml peptides.

Researchers isolated CD4+ T cells once approximately eleven days of culture had elapsed. Cells had half their medium changed to IL-2 medium on days 3 and 7. TCRdb keeps only in-frame clones here, not all; method: immunoSEQ multiplex PCR. The sample holds about 70,000 clones; approximately 77% are singletons and the top ten take approximately 2%. Study-wide findings and caveats: Marked clonal contraction was seen late after vaccination (in both infection- and vaccine-induced clones).

The germline V gene has CDR1 KGHSH and CDR2 LQKENI. V was shortened by 6 bases and J by 1 base, with 12 bases between the two germline ends. The CDR3 runs 15 residues. Note on this clone: Its antigen is still unknown.

The source material was CD4+ T cells from PBMCs cultured without peptide, sampled before COVID-19 vaccination. This clonotype was sampled from a human donor who received a COVID-19 vaccine. The chain has TRBV18 and TRBJ2-2; the D is unclear. The CDR3 sequence: CASSDGRKNTGELFF. CDR3 sequence (DNA): TGTGCCAGCTCCGATGGAAGGAAGAACACCGGGGAGCTGTTTTTT.